The present T cell receptor beta chain was sequenced within a study of blood T cell repertoires in COVID-19. Study-wide background: Samples of COVID-19 (acute and convalescent) were obtained from the United States, Italy and Spain. The analysed material was cDNA or gDNA that came from T cells, B-cell-depleted T cells, or PBMCs.

Original methodology: Reference gene primer amplification yielded estimated nucleated cell counts. Profiled with immunoSEQ multiplex PCR; TCRdb holds only in-frame clones, not every one. Clone size and the V and J calls come from that table; the DNA yielded D and trimming. The sample carries 100,000 to 150,000 clones, about 86% recorded once. This clone was seen once. Trimming removed 4 bases from V and 7 bases from J; junction bases left unmatched: 4. This CDR3 is built from 14 residues. Germline assignment: CDR1 KGHDR and CDR2 SFDVKD. The sample comprised peripheral blood. V and J are TRBV24-1 and TRBJ2-1; TRBD2 agrees at 9 bases. The sequence was obtained from a woman aged 45 to 65 with acute or convalescent COVID-19. CDR3 in DNA: TGTGCCACCAGTGAAGCGGGGGGCTTAAATGAGCAGTTCTTC. It codes for CATSEAGGLNEQFF.